The 14 T cell receptor beta chains presented below share a single source sample, sequenced in a study of early T cells in non-severe SARS-CoV-2 infection. TCRdb reprocessed the 5' RACE reads via MiXCR and lists one record per CDR3 protein. The sample records some 58,000 distinct CDR3 sequences, about 12% being singletons. Sequenced input: whole blood. The receptors shown here come from an adult who was a healthcare worker with PCR-confirmed SARS-CoV-2 infection or an uninfected control (not recorded which).

This clonotype showed up many times. The V and J genes are TRBV7-2 and TRBJ1-1; the match to TRBD1 covers 7 bases. Looked up from germline, CDR1 is SGHTA and CDR2 is FQGNSA. Losses at the gene ends were 2 bases for V and 4 bases for J; bases not matched to a gene: 4. There are 14 residues in the CDR3. CDR3 sequence reads: CASSLLDRATEAFF. The CDR3 nucleotides read TGTGCCAGCAGCTTACTAGACAGGGCCACTGAAGCTTTCTTT.

This clonotype was detected only a few times. V gene TRBV19 combines with J gene TRBJ1-3; D is ambiguous. Germline V gene lookup returns CDR1 LNHDA and CDR2 SQIVND (reference sequence). The CDR3 loop spans 14 amino acids. Trimming shortened V by 3 bases and J by 0 bases, and 6 bases separated the two germline ends. CDR3 in DNA: TGTGCCAGTAGTATGATACGCTCTGGAAACACCATATATTTT. Translating gives CASSMIRSGNTIYF.

This clonotype showed up just a few times. The chain uses TRBV20-1 and TRBJ2-2; D remains unclear. The CDR3 spans 14 residues. The V gene lost 3 bases and the J gene lost 8 bases, with 16 bases spanning the gap. Germline V gene sequence: CDR1 DFQATT, CDR2 SNEGSKA (reference sequence). CDR3 nucleotides: TGCAGTGCTAGTGGGTTTGGGATGGCGGGGGAGCTGTTTTTT. Translating gives CSASGFGMAGELFF.

This clonotype has ten or more counts. The rearrangement uses TRBV7-9 and TRBJ1-3, with D possibly being TRBD1 (6 bases). The germline V gene encodes CDR1 SEHNR and CDR2 FQNEAQ (reference sequence). CDR3 length: 13 residues. V gave up 4 bases and J gave up 6 bases, with 10 bases separating them. CDR3 in DNA: TGTGCCAGCAGCTCAAAGGGGGTAAACACCATATATTTT. Its protein is CASSSKGVNTIYF. The full variable domain, completed using reference TRBV7-9 and TRBJ1-3, is DTGVSQNPRHKITKRGQNVTFRCDPISEHNRLYWYRQTLGQGPEFLTYFQNEAQLEKSRLLSDRFSAERPKGSFSTLEIQRTEQGDSAMYLCASSSKGVNTIYFGEGSWLTVV.

In its sample, this clonotype was seen once. The CDR3 sequence is CASSLLTFKNTEAFF. In DNA form, the CDR3 reads TGTGCCAGCAGCCTATTGACTTTCAAGAACACTGAAGCTTTCTTT. The V and J genes are TRBV7-9 and TRBJ1-1, with no clear D. CDR3 size: 15 residues. V was cut by 5 bases and J by 1 base, with 14 bases left in between. Per the germline V gene, CDR1 is SEHNR and CDR2 is FQNEAQ (reference sequence).

This clonotype was seen a handful of times. The chain recombines TRBV20-1 with TRBJ1-1; perhaps TRBD1 as D (6 bases). CDR3 length equals 14 residues. V dropped 2 bases and J dropped 4 bases, with 14 bases sitting between them. From germline, CDR1 is DFQATT and CDR2 SNEGSKA (reference sequence). The chain's CDR3 is CSARIEGHFTEAFF. The CDR3 region has the DNA TGCAGTGCTAGAATTGAGGGACACTTCACTGAAGCTTTCTTT.

This clonotype has only a few counts. This chain joins TRBV29-1 and TRBJ1-1; D gene ambiguous. Germline CDR1 is SQVTM and CDR2 is ANQGSEA. Trimming pared 7 bases from V and 1 base from J, leaving 10 bases between. The CDR3 consists of 12 residues. The CDR3 nucleotides read TGCAGCGGTAGGGCAACGAACACTGAAGCTTTCTTT. Translation gives CSGRATNTEAFF.

The chain employs TRBV9 and TRBJ2-7; D not resolved. The germline V gene encodes CDR1 SGDLS and CDR2 YYNGEE. CDR3 length equals 13 residues. Trimming stripped 0 bases from V and 4 bases from J, with 8 bases between. The CDR3 reads CASSVGPGYEQYF. The CDR3 bases are TGTGCCAGCAGCGTAGGCCCCGGGTACGAGCAGTACTTC.

The CDR3 region is CSAKTGWDQETQYF. In DNA, the CDR3 is TGCAGTGCTAAGACAGGATGGGACCAAGAGACCCAGTACTTC. The chain joins TRBV20-1 to TRBJ2-5; possibly TRBD1 for D (6 bases). Germline V gene data show CDR1 as DFQATT and CDR2 as SNEGSKA (reference sequence). The V and J ends lost 4 bases and 0 bases respectively, with 12 bases between them. The CDR3 extends over 14 amino acids.

This clonotype was observed many times. This chain uses TRBV6-5 with TRBJ1-1, with a tentative D call TRBD1 (6 bases). The CDR3 has 12 amino acids. Germline V gene sequence: CDR1 MNHEY, CDR2 SVGAGI. Deletions cut 2 bases from V and 8 bases from J, with 9 bases between. CDR3 loop: CASSYMGAEAFF. CDR3 bases: TGTGCCAGCAGTTACATGGGGGCGGAAGCTTTCTTT.

This clonotype was recorded at least ten times. The gene calls are TRBV12-3 or TRBV12-4 and TRBJ1-2; 7 nucleotides align to TRBD1. The trim removed 8 bases at V and 3 bases at J, leaving 9 bases unmatched. The CDR3 sequence is 14 residues long. CDR3 region: CASAITGQDYGYTF. DNA for the CDR3: TGTGCCAGCGCTATCACAGGACAGGACTATGGCTACACCTTC.

This clonotype was counted between two and nine times. V usage is TRBV6-5 and J usage is TRBJ2-7; D tentatively reads TRBD1 or TRBD2 (6 bases each). With 2 bases removed from V and 3 bases from J, the gap between germline ends came to 11 bases. CDR1 MNHEY and CDR2 SVGAGI come from the germline V gene. The CDR3 totals 14 residues. The CDR3 region is CASSYGGLIYEQYF. In DNA form, the CDR3 reads TGTGCCAGCAGTTACGGGGGGCTAATCTACGAGCAGTACTTC.

This clonotype has a handful of counts. The V call is TRBV6-5, the J call TRBJ2-3; D unclear. Per germline, CDR1 MNHEY and CDR2 SVGAGI. V was trimmed by 6 bases and J by 5 bases, leaving 9 bases between them. The CDR3 has 12 residues. CDR3: CASSRAGDTQYF. DNA of the CDR3: TGTGCCAGCAGCCGCGCCGGAGATACGCAGTATTTT.

This clonotype was recorded at least ten times. V and J are TRBV29-1 and TRBJ2-3, with TRBD2 matching 8 bases. The CDR3 has 14 amino acids. Germline V lookup: CDR1 SQVTM, CDR2 ANQGSEA. With V trimmed by 8 bases and J by 3 bases, 10 bases remained unmatched. The CDR3: CSSGGLGVTDTQYF. The CDR3 DNA reads as TGCAGCAGCGGGGGACTAGGTGTAACAGATACGCAGTATTTT.